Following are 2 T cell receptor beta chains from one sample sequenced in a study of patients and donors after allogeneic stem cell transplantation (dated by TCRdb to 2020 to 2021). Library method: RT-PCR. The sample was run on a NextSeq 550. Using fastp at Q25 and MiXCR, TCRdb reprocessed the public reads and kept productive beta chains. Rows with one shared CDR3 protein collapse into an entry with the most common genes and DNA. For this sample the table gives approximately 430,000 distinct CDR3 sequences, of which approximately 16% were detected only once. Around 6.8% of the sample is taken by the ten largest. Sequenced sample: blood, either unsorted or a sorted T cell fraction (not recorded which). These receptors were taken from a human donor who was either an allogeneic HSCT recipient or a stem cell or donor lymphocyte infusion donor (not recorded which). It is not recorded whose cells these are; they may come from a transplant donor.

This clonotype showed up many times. The CDR3 nucleotides are TGTGCCAGCAGTACCCGGGCTAGCGGGGGGATCTACAATGAGCAGTTCTTC. This codes for CASSTRASGGIYNEQFF. The rearrangement joins TRBV12-3 or TRBV12-4 to TRBJ2-1; 11 bases map to TRBD2. The junction had 9 bases not matched to a gene; V was cut back by 5 bases and J by 3 bases. This CDR3 comprises 17 residues.

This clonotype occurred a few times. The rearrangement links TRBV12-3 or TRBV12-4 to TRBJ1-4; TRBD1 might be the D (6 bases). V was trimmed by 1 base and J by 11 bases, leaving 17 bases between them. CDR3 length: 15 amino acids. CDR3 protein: CASSLGAQGVGKLFF. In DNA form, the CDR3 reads TGTGCCAGCAGTTTAGGGGCACAGGGTGTGGGGAAACTGTTTTTT.